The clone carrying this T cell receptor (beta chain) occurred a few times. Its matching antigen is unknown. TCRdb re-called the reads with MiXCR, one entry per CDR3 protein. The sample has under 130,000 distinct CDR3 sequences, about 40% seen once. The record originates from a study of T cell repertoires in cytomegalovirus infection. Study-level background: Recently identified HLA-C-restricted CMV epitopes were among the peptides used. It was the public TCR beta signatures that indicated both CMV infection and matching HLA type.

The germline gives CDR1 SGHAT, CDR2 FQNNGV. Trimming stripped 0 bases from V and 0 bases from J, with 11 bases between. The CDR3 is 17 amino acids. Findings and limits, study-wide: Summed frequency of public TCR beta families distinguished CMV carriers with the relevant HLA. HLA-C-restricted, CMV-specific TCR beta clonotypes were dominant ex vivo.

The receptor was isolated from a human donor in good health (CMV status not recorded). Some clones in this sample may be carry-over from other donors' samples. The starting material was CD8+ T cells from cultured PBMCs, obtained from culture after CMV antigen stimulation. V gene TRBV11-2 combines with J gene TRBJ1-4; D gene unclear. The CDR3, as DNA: TGTGCCAGCAGCTTAGATCCAGTCGGTGCAACTAATGAAAAACTGTTTTTT. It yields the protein CASSLDPVGATNEKLFF. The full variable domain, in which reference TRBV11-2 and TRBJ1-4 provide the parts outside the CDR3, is EAGVAQSPRYKIIEKRQSVAFWCNPISGHATLYWYQQILGQGPKLLIQFQNNGVVDDSQLPKDRFSAERLKGVDSTLKIQPAKLEDSAVYLCASSLDPVGATNEKLFFGSGTQLSVL.